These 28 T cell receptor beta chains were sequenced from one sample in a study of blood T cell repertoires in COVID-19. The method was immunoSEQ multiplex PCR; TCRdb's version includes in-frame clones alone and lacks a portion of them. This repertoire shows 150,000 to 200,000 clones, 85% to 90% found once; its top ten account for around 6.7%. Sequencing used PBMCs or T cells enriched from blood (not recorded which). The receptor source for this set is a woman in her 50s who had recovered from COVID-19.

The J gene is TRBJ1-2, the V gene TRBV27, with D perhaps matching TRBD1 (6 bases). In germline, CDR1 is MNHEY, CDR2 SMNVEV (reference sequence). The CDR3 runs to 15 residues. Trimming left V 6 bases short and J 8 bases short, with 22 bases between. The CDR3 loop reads CASSLSGTPQRGYTF. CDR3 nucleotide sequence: TGTGCCAGCAGCCTATCCGGGACACCTCAAAGGGGCTACACCTTC.

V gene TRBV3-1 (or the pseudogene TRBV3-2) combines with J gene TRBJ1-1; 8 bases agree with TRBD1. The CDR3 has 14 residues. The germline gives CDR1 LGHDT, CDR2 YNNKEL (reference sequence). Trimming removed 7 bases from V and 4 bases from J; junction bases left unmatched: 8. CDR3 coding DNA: TGTGCCAGCACCGTTACAGGGGGATTCACTGAAGCTTTCTTT. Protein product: CASTVTGGFTEAFF.

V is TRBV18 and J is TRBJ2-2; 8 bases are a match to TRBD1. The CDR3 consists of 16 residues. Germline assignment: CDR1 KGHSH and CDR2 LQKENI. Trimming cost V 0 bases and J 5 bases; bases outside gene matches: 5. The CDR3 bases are TGTGCCAGCTCACCACCCGCAGGGGGCTTAACCGGGGAGCTGTTTTTT. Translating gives CASSPPAGGLTGELFF.

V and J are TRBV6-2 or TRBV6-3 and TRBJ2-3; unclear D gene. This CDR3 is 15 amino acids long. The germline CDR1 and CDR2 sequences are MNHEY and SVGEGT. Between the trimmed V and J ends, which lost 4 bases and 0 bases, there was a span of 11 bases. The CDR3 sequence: CASSSYTTSTDTQYF. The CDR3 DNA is TGTGCCAGCAGTTCATATACCACTAGCACAGATACGCAGTATTTT.

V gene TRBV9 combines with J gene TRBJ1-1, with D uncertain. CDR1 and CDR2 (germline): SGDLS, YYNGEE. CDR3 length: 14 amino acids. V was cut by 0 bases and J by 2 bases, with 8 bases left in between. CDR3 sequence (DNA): TGTGCCAGCAGCGTAGGACAAATCAACACTGAAGCTTTCTTT. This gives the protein CASSVGQINTEAFF. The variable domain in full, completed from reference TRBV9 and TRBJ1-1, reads DSGVTQTPKHLITATGQRVTLRCSPRSGDLSVYWYQQSLDQGLQFLIQYYNGEERAKGNILERFSAQQFPDLHSELNLSSLELGDSALYFCASSVGQINTEAFFGQGTRLTVV.

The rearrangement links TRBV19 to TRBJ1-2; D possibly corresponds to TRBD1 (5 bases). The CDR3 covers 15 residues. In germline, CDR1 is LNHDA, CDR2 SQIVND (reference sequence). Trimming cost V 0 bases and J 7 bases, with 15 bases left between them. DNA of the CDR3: TGTGCCAGTAGTATAGATAGCGCAGGGAGGGGTGGCTACACCTTC. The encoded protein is CASSIDSAGRGGYTF. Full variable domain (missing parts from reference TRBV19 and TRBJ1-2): DGGITQSPKYLFRKEGQNVTLSCEQNLNHDAMYWYRQDPGQGLRLIYYSQIVNDFQKGDIAEGYSVSREKKESFPLTVTSAQKNPTAFYLCASSIDSAGRGGYTFGSGTRLTVV.

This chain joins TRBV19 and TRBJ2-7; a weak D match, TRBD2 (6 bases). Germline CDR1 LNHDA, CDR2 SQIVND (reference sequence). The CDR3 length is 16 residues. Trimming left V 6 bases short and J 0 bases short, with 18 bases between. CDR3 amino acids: CASSRRGATSSYEQYF. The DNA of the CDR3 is TGTGCCAGTAGCCGGCGGGGAGCAACTAGCTCCTACGAGCAGTACTTC.

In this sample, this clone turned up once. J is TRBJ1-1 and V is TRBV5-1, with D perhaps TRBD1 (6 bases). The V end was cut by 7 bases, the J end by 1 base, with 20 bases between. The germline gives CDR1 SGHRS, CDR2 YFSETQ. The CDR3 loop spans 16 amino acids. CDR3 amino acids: CASHTLQGGTNTEAFF. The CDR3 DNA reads TGCGCCAGCCATACTTTACAGGGTGGGACGAACACTGAAGCTTTCTTT.

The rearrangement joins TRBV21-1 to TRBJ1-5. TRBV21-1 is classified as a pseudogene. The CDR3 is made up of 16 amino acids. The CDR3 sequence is CAHRGRTSYSNQPQHF. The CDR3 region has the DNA TGTGCCCACAGAGGGAGGACTTCATATAGCAATCAGCCCCAGCATTTT.

CDR3: CASSEPSPGTPYSYEQYF. CDR3 in DNA: TGTGCCAGCAGTGAGCCGAGCCCCGGGACACCCTACTCCTACGAGCAGTACTTC. The gene calls are TRBV6-1 and TRBJ2-7, with TRBD1 as a possible D gene (6 bases). This CDR3 is 18 amino acids long. V was pared by 3 bases and J by 0 bases, with 21 bases between. CDR1 and CDR2 (germline): MNHNS, SASEGT.

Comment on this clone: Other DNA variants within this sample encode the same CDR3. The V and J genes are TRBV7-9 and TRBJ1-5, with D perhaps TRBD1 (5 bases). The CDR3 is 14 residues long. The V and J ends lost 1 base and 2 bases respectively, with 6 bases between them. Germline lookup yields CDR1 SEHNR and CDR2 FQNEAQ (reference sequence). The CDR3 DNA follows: TGTGCCAGCAGCTTAGAAGGGGGCAATCAGCCCCAGCATTTT. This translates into CASSLEGGNQPQHF.

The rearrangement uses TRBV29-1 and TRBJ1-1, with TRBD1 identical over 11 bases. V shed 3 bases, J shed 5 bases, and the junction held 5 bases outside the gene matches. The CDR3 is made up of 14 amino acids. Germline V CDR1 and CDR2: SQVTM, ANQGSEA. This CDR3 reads CSVDPGQGVTEAFF. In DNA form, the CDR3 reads TGCAGCGTTGACCCGGGACAGGGGGTAACTGAAGCTTTCTTT. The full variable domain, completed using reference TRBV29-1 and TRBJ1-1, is SAVISQKPSRDICQRGTSLTIQCQVDSQVTMMFWYRQQPGQSLTLIATANQGSEATYESGFVIDKFPISRPNLTFSTLTVSNMSPEDSSIYLCSVDPGQGVTEAFFGQGTRLTVV.

The CDR3 protein is CASSPDRYSGNTIYF. CDR3 bases: TGTGCCAGCAGCCCCGACAGATACTCTGGAAACACCATATATTTT. This rearrangement joins TRBV7-2 to TRBJ1-3; tentatively, D is TRBD1 (5 bases). The CDR3 has 15 residues. V was cut by 5 bases and J by 0 bases, with 11 bases left in between. Per germline, CDR1 SGHTA and CDR2 FQGNSA.

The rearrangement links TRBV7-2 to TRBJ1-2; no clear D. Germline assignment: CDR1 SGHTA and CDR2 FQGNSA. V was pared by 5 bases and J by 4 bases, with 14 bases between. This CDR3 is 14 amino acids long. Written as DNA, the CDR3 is TGTGCCAGCAGCCGCGCGGGCAGTTCCTATGGCTACACCTTC. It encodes CASSRAGSSYGYTF.

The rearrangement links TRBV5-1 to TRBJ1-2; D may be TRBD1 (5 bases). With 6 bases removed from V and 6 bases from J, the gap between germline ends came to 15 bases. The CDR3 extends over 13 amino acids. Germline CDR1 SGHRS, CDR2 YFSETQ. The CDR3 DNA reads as TGCGCCAGCACGAGTGGCAGGGAAAATGGCTACACCTTC. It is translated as CASTSGRENGYTF.

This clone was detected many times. As DNA, the CDR3 is TGTGCCAGCAGACGCTCCCTAACAGGGTATAGATCACCCCTCCACTTT. Its translation: CASRRSLTGYRSPLHF. The V call is TRBV11-3, the J call TRBJ1-6; maybe TRBD1 (6 bases). CDR3 size: 16 residues. From germline, CDR1 is SGHNT and CDR2 YENEEA. Trimming shortened V by 6 bases and J by 10 bases, and 22 bases separated the two germline ends. Combining the CDR3 with reference TRBV11-3 and TRBJ1-6 gives the whole variable domain EAGVVQSPRYKIIEKKQPVAFWCNPISGHNTLYWYLQNLGQGPELLIRYENEEAVDDSQLPKDRFSAERLKGVDSTLKIQPAELGDSAVYLCASRRSLTGYRSPLHFGNGTRLTVT.

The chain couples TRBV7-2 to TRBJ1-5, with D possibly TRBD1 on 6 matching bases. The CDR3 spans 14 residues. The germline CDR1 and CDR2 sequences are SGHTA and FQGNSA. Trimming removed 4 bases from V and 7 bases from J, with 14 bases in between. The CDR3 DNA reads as TGTGCCAGCAGCTCCACAGGGCATTGGCAGCCCCAGCATTTT. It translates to CASSSTGHWQPQHF.

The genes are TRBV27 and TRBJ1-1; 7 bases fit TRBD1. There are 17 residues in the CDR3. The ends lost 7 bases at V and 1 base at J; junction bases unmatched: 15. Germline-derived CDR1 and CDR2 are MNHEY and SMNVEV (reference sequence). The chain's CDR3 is CASNKGAVILENTEAFF. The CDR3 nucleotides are TGTGCCAGCAATAAGGGGGCGGTCATTCTGGAGAACACTGAAGCTTTCTTT.

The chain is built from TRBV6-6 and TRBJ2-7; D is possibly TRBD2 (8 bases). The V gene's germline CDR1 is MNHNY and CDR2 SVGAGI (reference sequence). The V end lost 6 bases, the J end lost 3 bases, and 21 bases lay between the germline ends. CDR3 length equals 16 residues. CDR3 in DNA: TGTGCCAGCAGCTACAACAGGGGAGCGGGGGTCTACGAGCAGTACTTC. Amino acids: CASSYNRGAGVYEQYF.

The DNA for the CDR3 is TGTGCCAGCAGCTTAGGCGGCAACACTGAAGCTTTCTTT. Translated: CASSLGGNTEAFF. V is TRBV11-1 and J is TRBJ1-1; the D is unclear. V lost 1 base, J lost 2 bases, and 5 bases lay in between. The CDR3 loop spans 13 amino acids. CDR1 is SGHAT and CDR2 is FQDESV in the germline V gene (reference sequence).

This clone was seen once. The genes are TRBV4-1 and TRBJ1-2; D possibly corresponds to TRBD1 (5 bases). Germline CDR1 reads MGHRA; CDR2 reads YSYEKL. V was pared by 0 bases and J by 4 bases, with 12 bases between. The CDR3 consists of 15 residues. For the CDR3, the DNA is TGCGCCAGCAGCCAAGAGGGCAGGGCCAGCTATGGCTACACCTTC. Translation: CASSQEGRASYGYTF.

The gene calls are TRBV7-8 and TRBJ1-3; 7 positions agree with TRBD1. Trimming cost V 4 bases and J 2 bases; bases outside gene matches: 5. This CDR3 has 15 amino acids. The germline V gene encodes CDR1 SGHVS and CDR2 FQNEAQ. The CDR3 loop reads CASSYRTGTGNTIYF. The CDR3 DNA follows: TGTGCCAGCAGCTACCGGACAGGCACTGGAAACACCATATATTTT.

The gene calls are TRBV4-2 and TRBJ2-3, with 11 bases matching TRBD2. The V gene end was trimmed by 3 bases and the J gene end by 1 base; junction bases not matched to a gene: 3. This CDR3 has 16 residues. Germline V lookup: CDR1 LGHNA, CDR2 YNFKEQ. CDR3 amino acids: CASSQDSGGGTDTQYF. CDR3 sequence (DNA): TGTGCCAGCAGCCAGGATAGCGGGGGGGGCACAGATACGCAGTATTTT.

As DNA, the CDR3 is TGCGCCAGCAGCTTGGATGGACAGGGTGTCAATGAGCAGTTCTTC. This sequence encodes CASSLDGQGVNEQFF. The chain is built from TRBV5-1 and TRBJ2-1, with 8 bases fitting TRBD1. The germline V gene encodes CDR1 SGHRS and CDR2 YFSETQ. The CDR3 consists of 15 residues. The V and J ends lost 0 bases and 6 bases, in that order; junction bases with no gene match: 5.

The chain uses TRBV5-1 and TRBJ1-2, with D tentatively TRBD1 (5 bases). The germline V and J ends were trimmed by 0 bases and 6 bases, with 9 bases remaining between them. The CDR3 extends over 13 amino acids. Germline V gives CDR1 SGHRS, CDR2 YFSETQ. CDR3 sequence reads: CASSLGWGDGYTF. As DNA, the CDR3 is TGCGCCAGCAGCTTGGGATGGGGCGATGGCTACACCTTC.

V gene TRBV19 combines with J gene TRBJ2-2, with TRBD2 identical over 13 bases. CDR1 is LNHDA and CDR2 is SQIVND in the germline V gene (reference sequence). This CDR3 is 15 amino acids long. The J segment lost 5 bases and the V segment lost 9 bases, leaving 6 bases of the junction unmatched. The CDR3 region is CASTRGLAGTGELFF. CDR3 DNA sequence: TGTGCCAGCACCCGGGGACTAGCGGGGACCGGGGAGCTGTTTTTT.

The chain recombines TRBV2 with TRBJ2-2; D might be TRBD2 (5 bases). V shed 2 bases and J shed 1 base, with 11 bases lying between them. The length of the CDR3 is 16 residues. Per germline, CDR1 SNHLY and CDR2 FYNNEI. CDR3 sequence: CASSEPGKENTGELFF. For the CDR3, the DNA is TGTGCCAGCAGTGAACCGGGGAAGGAGAACACCGGGGAGCTGTTTTTT.

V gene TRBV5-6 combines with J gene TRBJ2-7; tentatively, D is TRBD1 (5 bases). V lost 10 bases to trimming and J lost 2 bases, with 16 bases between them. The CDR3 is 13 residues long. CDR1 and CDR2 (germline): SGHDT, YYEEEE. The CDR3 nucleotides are TGTGCCCGGCGCAAGGGGCAGGCCTACGAGCAGTACTTC. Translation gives CARRKGQAYEQYF.